The present T cell receptor (beta chain) was sequenced within a study of CD4 and CD8 cells across lung adenocarcinoma regions. Trimming removed 2 bases from V and 4 bases from J, with 3 bases in between. This CDR3 is built from 12 residues. The germline V gene encodes CDR1 SGHAT and CDR2 FQDESV (reference sequence). Samples came from patients with localized non-small cell lung adenocarcinoma. TCRdb reprocessed the PCR reads via MiXCR and lists one record per CDR3 protein. The top ten hold approximately 31% of the sample, which has approximately 6,000 distinct CDR3 sequences, 51% seen once. The sequence was obtained from a female donor with lung adenocarcinoma. The CD4 and CD8 labels of this study may be unreliable. The sample comprised CD4+ T cells from the center of a lung tumor. The V call is TRBV11-1, the J call TRBJ2-1; D remains unclear. CDR3 sequence: CASSLWYNEQFF. CDR3 DNA: TGTGCCAGCAGCTTATGGTACAATGAGCAGTTCTTC.